This T cell receptor beta chain was captured by sequencing in a study of cytomegalovirus exposure and HLA in healthy donors. Study outcomes and limitations: CMV serostatus alone was available as immune exposure information. Accurate prediction of HLA-A and HLA-B alleles (for most subjects) was reportedly achieved from TCR beta sequences. More clonal expansion characterized HLA-associated TCR beta chains than equally common others in a later analysis.

Details on this clone: Its specificity is not known.

Amplification used 60 Vbeta primers and 13 Jbeta primers. Produced via immunoSEQ multiplex PCR; TCRdb's table is partial and in-frame only. The data contain more than 65,000 clones, 78% of them singletons. This clonotype originated in a man aged 18 to 29 in good health and CMV-seropositive. Specimen: PBMCs.

The CDR3 DNA reads TGTGCCAGCAGCTTGGTACAGGGGCCGGATCAGCCCCAGCATTTT. Translation gives CASSLVQGPDQPQHF. The chain employs TRBV5-8 and TRBJ1-5; 7 nucleotides align to TRBD1. CDR1 is SGHTS, CDR2 YDEGEE, per germline. Trimming removed 0 bases from V and 5 bases from J; junction bases left unmatched: 5. This CDR3 spans 15 amino acids.